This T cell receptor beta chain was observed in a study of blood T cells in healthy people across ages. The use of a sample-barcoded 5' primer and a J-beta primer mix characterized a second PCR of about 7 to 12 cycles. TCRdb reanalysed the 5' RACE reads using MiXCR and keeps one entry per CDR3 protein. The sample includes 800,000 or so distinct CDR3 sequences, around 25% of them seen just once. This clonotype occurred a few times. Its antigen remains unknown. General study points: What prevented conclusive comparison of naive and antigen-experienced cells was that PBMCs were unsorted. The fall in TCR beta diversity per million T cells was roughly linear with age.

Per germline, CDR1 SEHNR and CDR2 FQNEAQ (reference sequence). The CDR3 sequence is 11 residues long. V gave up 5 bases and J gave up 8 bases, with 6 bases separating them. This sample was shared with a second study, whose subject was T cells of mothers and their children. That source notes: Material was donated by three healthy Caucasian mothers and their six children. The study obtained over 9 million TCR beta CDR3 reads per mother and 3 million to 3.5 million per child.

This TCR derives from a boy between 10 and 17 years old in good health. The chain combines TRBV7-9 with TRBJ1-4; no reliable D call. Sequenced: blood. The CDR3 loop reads CASSPREKLFF. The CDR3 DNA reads TGTGCCAGCAGCCCCCGCGAAAAACTGTTTTTT.